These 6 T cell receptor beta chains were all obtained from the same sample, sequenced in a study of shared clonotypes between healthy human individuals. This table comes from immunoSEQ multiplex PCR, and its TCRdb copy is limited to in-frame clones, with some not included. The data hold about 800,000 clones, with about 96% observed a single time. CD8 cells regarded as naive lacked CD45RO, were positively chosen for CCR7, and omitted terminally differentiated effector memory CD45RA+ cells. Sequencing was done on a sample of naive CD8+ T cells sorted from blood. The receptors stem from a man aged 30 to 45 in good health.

The CDR3 DNA reads TGCGCCAGCAGCCTGGGAGGCGCGAATCAGCCCCAGCATTTT. As protein: CASSLGGANQPQHF. This chain joins TRBV5-1 and TRBJ1-5; no clear D. This CDR3 has 14 residues. Germline lookup yields CDR1 SGHRS and CDR2 YFSETQ. V was shortened by 4 bases and J by 4 bases, with 12 bases between the two germline ends.

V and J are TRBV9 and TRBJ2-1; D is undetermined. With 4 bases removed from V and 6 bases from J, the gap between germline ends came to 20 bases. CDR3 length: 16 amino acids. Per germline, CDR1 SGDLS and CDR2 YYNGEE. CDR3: CASSSETPQPINEQFF. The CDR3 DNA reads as TGTGCCAGCAGCTCCGAAACTCCGCAGCCGATCAATGAGCAGTTCTTC.

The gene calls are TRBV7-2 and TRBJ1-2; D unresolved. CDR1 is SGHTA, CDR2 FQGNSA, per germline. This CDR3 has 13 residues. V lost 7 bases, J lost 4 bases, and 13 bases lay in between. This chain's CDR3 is CASNPGYGYGYTF. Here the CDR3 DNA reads TGTGCCAGCAATCCGGGATATGGCTATGGCTACACCTTC.

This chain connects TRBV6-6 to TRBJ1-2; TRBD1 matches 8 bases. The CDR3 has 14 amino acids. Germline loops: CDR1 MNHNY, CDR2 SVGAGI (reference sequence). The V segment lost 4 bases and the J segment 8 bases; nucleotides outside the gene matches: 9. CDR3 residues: CASSSSRDRRGYTF. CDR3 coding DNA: TGTGCCAGCAGTTCGTCCCGGGACAGGAGAGGCTACACCTTC.

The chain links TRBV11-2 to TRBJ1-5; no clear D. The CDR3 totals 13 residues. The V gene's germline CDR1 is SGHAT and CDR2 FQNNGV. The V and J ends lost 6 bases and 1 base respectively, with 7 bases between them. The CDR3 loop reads CASRLWSNQPQHF. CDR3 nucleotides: TGTGCCAGCAGGTTGTGGAGCAATCAGCCCCAGCATTTT.

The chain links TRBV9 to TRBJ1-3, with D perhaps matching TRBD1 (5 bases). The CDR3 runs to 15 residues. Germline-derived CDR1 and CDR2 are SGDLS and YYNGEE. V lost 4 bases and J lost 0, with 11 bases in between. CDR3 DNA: TGTGCCAGCAGCCCCTGGGGGGACTCTGGAAACACCATATATTTT. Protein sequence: CASSPWGDSGNTIYF.